Shown below are 11 T cell receptor beta chains from a single sample sequenced in a study of CD8+ T cells in alopecia areata (dated by TCRdb to the late 2010s). Sample time point, as interpreted from the label and publication: less than 30 weeks on oral tofacitinib. The treatment or condition label on this specimen signifies: oral pan-JAK inhibitor, 5-10 mg twice daily. Library method: the immunoSEQ multiplex PCR assay. RNA was extracted from all samples and reverse transcribed into cDNA, which served as template for TCR sequencing. Here the immuneACCESS table is served through TCRdb, limited to in-frame sequences with V and J called. Missing clones are a known gap in these copies; in checked studies unresolved V genes cover under half, and the rest lacks a known reason. The sample yields fewer than 200,000 clones; roughly 62% were counted once. The ten largest clones add up to around an eighth of the sample.

The source was CD8+ T cells sorted from blood, collected at week 24, from a patient treated with tofacitinib. The receptors stem from a human donor with alopecia areata.

This clone was observed a single time. This rearrangement joins TRBV6-5 to TRBJ2-1; D not certain. The CDR3 is made up of 13 amino acids. CDR1 and CDR2 (germline): MNHEY, SVGAGI. Trimming stripped 8 bases from V and 5 bases from J, with 13 bases between. Written as DNA, the CDR3 is TGTGCCAGCTCCAGAACTCTCCACAATGAGCAGTTCTTC. As protein: CASSRTLHNEQFF.

This chain uses TRBV20-1 with TRBJ2-1; D is unclear. V lost 5 bases and J lost 0, with 2 bases in between. CDR1 is DFQATT and CDR2 is SNEGSKA in the germline V gene (reference sequence). The length of the CDR3 is 11 residues. The CDR3 here is CSALSYNEQFF. The CDR3 bases are TGCAGTGCTCTCTCCTACAATGAGCAGTTCTTC.

V and J are TRBV29-1 and TRBJ1-1; TRBD1 might be the D (5 bases). Germline values: CDR1 SQVTM, CDR2 ANQGSEA. V was pared by 6 bases and J by 0 bases, with 20 bases between. There are 16 residues in the CDR3. The CDR3 spells CSVPWGGDPMNTEAFF. In DNA, the CDR3 is TGCAGCGTCCCCTGGGGCGGCGACCCCATGAACACTGAAGCTTTCTTT.

The V gene is TRBV27, the J gene TRBJ2-7; unclear D gene. The V end lost 8 bases, the J end lost 7 bases, and 12 bases lay between the germline ends. The CDR3 has 11 amino acids. Germline CDR1 is MNHEY and CDR2 is SMNVEV (reference sequence). In nucleotides, the CDR3 is TGTGCCAGCCGCCATGGTGGAGAGCAGTACTTC. It encodes CASRHGGEQYF.

The chain couples TRBV30 to TRBJ2-5; D not certain. Germline assignment: CDR1 GTSNPN and CDR2 SVGIG (reference sequence). The ends were cut back, 2 bases at V and 2 bases at J, with 12 bases in the middle. This CDR3 contains 14 residues. CDR3 sequence (DNA): TGTGCCTGGAGTAAGGACCCTGCTCAAGAGACCCAGTACTTC. Protein: CAWSKDPAQETQYF.

The sample holds a few counts of this clone. This rearrangement joins TRBV30 to TRBJ1-2; no reliable D call. The CDR3 consists of 11 residues. The V end was cut by 4 bases, the J end by 0 bases, with 3 bases between. The V gene's germline CDR1 is GTSNPN and CDR2 SVGIG (reference sequence). This chain's CDR3 is CAWTANYGYTF. The CDR3 DNA sequence: TGTGCCTGGACAGCTAACTATGGCTACACCTTC.

This chain links TRBV10-3 with TRBJ1-6; maybe TRBD1 (5 bases). Deletions cut 3 bases from V and 9 bases from J, with 15 bases between. The germline gives CDR1 ENHRY, CDR2 SYGVKD. This CDR3 is 15 amino acids long. The CDR3 sequence is CAISEPGTVGSPLHF. As DNA, the CDR3 is TGTGCCATCAGTGAACCCGGGACCGTAGGTTCACCCCTCCACTTT.

J is TRBJ2-7 and V is TRBV27; no clear D. In germline, CDR1 is MNHEY, CDR2 SMNVEV (reference sequence). This CDR3 has 13 residues. V gave up 6 bases and J gave up 3 bases, with 12 bases separating them. The CDR3 spells CASRPTGFYEQYF. CDR3 coding DNA: TGTGCCAGCAGACCGACGGGCTTCTACGAGCAGTACTTC.

This clone showed up just a few times. This CDR3 is also generated by other DNA sequences in the sample. V is TRBV13 and J is TRBJ1-5; 8 bases are shared with TRBD1. CDR3 size: 14 residues. Per germline, CDR1 PRHDT and CDR2 FYEKMQ (reference sequence). The V segment lost 4 bases and the J segment 4 bases; nucleotides outside the gene matches: 3. CDR3 residues: CASSSGTGNQPQHF. In nucleotides, the CDR3 is TGTGCCAGCAGCTCCGGGACAGGAAATCAGCCCCAGCATTTT. Looking up the rest from reference TRBV13 and TRBJ1-5 gives the full variable domain: AAGVIQSPRHLIKEKRETATLKCYPIPRHDTVYWYQQGPGQDPQFLISFYEKMQSDKGSIPDRFSAQQFSDYHSELNMSSLELGDSALYFCASSSGTGNQPQHFGDGTRLSIL.

CDR3 bases: TGCAGCGTTGAGCCTACAGGGAAGGGAAACGAGCAGTACTTC. The encoded protein is CSVEPTGKGNEQYF. This chain uses TRBV29-1 with TRBJ2-7; maybe TRBD1 (6 bases). Between the trimmed V and J ends, which lost 3 bases and 5 bases, there was a span of 17 bases. The CDR3 consists of 14 residues. CDR1 and CDR2 (germline): SQVTM, ANQGSEA.

The chain couples TRBV30 to TRBJ1-3; D is uncertain. Germline-derived CDR1 and CDR2 are GTSNPN and SVGIG (reference sequence). The CDR3 consists of 16 residues. Trimming removed 2 bases at V and 0 bases at J, with 14 bases between. The CDR3 DNA is TGTGCCTGGAGTCTTCGGACCTCCTACTCTGGAAACACCATATATTTT. Encoded protein: CAWSLRTSYSGNTIYF.